These 32 T cell receptor beta chains were all obtained from the same sample, sequenced in a study of blood T cell repertoires in COVID-19. Using immunoSEQ multiplex PCR, the repertoire was profiled, and TCRdb retains in-frame clones only, with some absent. The data show some 380,000 clones, approximately 86% seen once. The sample comprised PBMCs or T cells enriched from blood (not recorded which). The receptors come from a woman between 35 and 50 years old with acute COVID-19.

J is TRBJ2-7 and V is TRBV5-1, with a weak D call TRBD1 (6 bases). This CDR3 has 14 amino acids. The germline CDR1 and CDR2 sequences are SGHRS and YFSETQ. V lost 1 base and J 6 bases, leaving 14 bases between the germline ends. The CDR3 spells CASSLSQGRGEQYF. The CDR3 DNA reads TGCGCCAGCAGCTTGTCACAGGGTCGGGGCGAGCAGTACTTC.

The genes are TRBV11-2 and TRBJ1-1; D possibly corresponds to TRBD1 (6 bases). This CDR3 spans 15 amino acids. Germline V lookup: CDR1 SGHAT, CDR2 FQNNGV. V was pared by 4 bases and J by 2 bases, with 14 bases between. This chain's CDR3 is CASSSPGTPNTEAFF. In DNA form, the CDR3 reads TGTGCCAGCAGCTCACCTGGGACACCCAACACTGAAGCTTTCTTT.

V usage is TRBV5-1 and J usage is TRBJ2-7; D perhaps matches TRBD1 (6 bases). The germline V and J ends were trimmed by 4 bases and 0 bases, with 14 bases remaining between them. Germline lookup yields CDR1 SGHRS and CDR2 YFSETQ. The CDR3 totals 15 residues. The CDR3 reads CASSPVQGLSYEQYF. Here the CDR3 DNA reads TGCGCCAGCAGCCCTGTGCAGGGGCTCTCCTACGAGCAGTACTTC.

CDR3 bases: TGTGCCAGCAGCTTAACCCCCAGGGCGGGACTGGTCTATGGCTACACCTTC. Translated: CASSLTPRAGLVYGYTF. The rearrangement joins TRBV7-6 to TRBJ1-2; TRBD1 might be the D (5 bases). This CDR3 has 17 amino acids. Trimming stripped 2 bases from V and 4 bases from J, with 20 bases between. The germline gives CDR1 SGHVS, CDR2 FNYEAQ.

This clone was recorded once. This sequence joins TRBV30 and TRBJ1-6; no definite D call. CDR1 is GTSNPN and CDR2 is SVGIG in the germline V gene (reference sequence). V was pared by 3 bases and J by 10 bases, with 16 bases between. This CDR3 comprises 14 residues. The CDR3 coding sequence is TGTGCCTGGAGCCAAGGACTCTCCAGCTCACCCCTCCACTTT. This gives the protein CAWSQGLSSSPLHF. Full variable domain (missing parts from reference TRBV30 and TRBJ1-6): SQTIHQWPATLVQPVGSPLSLECTVEGTSNPNLYWYRQAAGRGLQLLFYSVGIGQISSEVPQNLSASRPQDRQFILSSKKLLLSDSGFYLCAWSQGLSSSPLHFGNGTRLTVT.

Relative to its sample, this clone is medium-sized. This chain uses TRBV11-2 with TRBJ1-1; 7 bases agree with TRBD1. The trim removed 4 bases at V and 3 bases at J, leaving 8 bases unmatched. The CDR3 totals 15 residues. Germline CDR1 reads SGHAT; CDR2 reads FQNNGV. CDR3: CASSSYRGVDTEAFF. CDR3 DNA sequence: TGTGCCAGCAGCTCGTACAGGGGAGTTGACACTGAAGCTTTCTTT.

In its sample, this clone was seen many times. The CDR3 DNA reads TGTGCCAGCAGCTTAGCGCCAGGGGGCAGTCAGCCCCAGCATTTT. Its protein is CASSLAPGGSQPQHF. This chain uses TRBV7-2 with TRBJ1-5; 8 nucleotides line up with TRBD1. Per the germline V gene, CDR1 is SGHTA and CDR2 is FQGNSA. This CDR3 comprises 15 residues. Losses at the gene ends were 0 bases for V and 6 bases for J; bases not matched to a gene: 4.

The CDR3 region has the DNA TGTGCCAGCACCCCCTCCGACAGCCTTGAAGCTTTCTTT. Translated, it gives CASTPSDSLEAFF. The chain joins TRBV27 to TRBJ1-1; tentatively, D is TRBD1 (5 bases). The CDR3 runs 13 residues. Germline V gives CDR1 MNHEY, CDR2 SMNVEV (reference sequence). V lost 7 bases, J lost 7 bases, and 16 bases lay in between.

This clone showed up just once. J is TRBJ2-7 and V is TRBV11-2; 7 bases align to TRBD1. The CDR3 totals 14 residues. Germline CDR1 reads SGHAT; CDR2 reads FQNNGV. The V gene end was trimmed by 3 bases and the J gene end by 6 bases; junction bases not matched to a gene: 8. CDR3 sequence reads: CASSLRQGPVEQYF. The DNA of the CDR3 is TGTGCCAGCAGCTTGCGACAGGGACCCGTCGAGCAGTACTTC.

This clone was recorded only once. This chain joins TRBV19 and TRBJ1-5; D is ambiguous. This CDR3 region has 17 residues. The germline V gene has CDR1 LNHDA and CDR2 SQIVND (reference sequence). The V and J ends lost 3 bases and 4 bases respectively, with 19 bases between them. In nucleotides, the CDR3 is TGTGCCAGTAGTATCCTAGGAACACGAACCTTAAATCAGCCCCAGCATTTT. It is translated as CASSILGTRTLNQPQHF.

V gene TRBV6-2 or TRBV6-3 combines with J gene TRBJ2-7; D may be TRBD2 (6 bases). Per the germline V gene, CDR1 is MNHEY and CDR2 is SVGEGT. V lost 5 bases, J lost 2 bases, and 16 bases lay in between. CDR3 length: 15 residues. CDR3 DNA: TGTGCCAGCAGTCAAACCGCGACGGGAGCCTACGAGCAGTACTTC. Its translation: CASSQTATGAYEQYF.

The V gene is TRBV9, the J gene TRBJ2-3; D is perhaps TRBD2 (6 bases). The CDR3 spans 16 residues. Germline V gene data show CDR1 as SGDLS and CDR2 as YYNGEE. V was cut by 0 bases and J by 1 base, with 12 bases left in between. CDR3 coding DNA: TGTGCCAGCAGCGTAGGAGGAGGGGTCGGCACAGATACGCAGTATTTT. Its translation: CASSVGGGVGTDTQYF.

In this sample, this clone turned up once. The chain links TRBV5-5 to TRBJ1-2; 8 bases agree with TRBD1. Germline V gene sequence: CDR1 SGHKS, CDR2 YYEKEE (reference sequence). CDR3 size: 15 residues. V lost 4 bases and J lost 6; bases outside the gene matches: 11. The CDR3 region is CASSPTGQGNNGYTF. The DNA for the CDR3 is TGTGCCAGCAGCCCGACTGGACAGGGAAATAATGGCTACACCTTC.

The sample holds a few counts of this clone. The chain is built from TRBV7-8 and TRBJ1-5; D is undetermined. Germline CDR1 SGHVS, CDR2 FQNEAQ. V gave up 3 bases and J gave up 11 bases, with 11 bases separating them. CDR3 length: 12 amino acids. The CDR3 bases are TGTGCCAGCAGCTTCTCAGAGACAACCCAGCATTTT. Its translation is CASSFSETTQHF. The complete variable domain, with remaining parts taken from reference TRBV7-8 and TRBJ1-5, reads GAGVSQSPRYKVAKRGQDVALRCDPISGHVSLFWYQQALGQGPEFLTYFQNEAQLDKSGLPSDRFFAERPEGSVSTLKIQRTQQEDSAVYLCASSFSETTQHFGDGTRLSIL.

This clone was picked up one time. The CDR3, as DNA: TGTGCCAGCAGTGGGACAGTGCCTAATTCACCCCTCCACTTT. Amino acid sequence: CASSGTVPNSPLHF. The chain carries TRBV25-1 and TRBJ1-6; TRBD1 is a possible D gene (6 bases). This CDR3 is 14 amino acids long. Germline lookup yields CDR1 MGHDK and CDR2 SYGVNS. Trimming pared 4 bases from V and 6 bases from J, leaving 10 bases between.

The V call is TRBV13, the J call TRBJ1-1, with 9 bases identical to TRBD1. Germline CDR1 and CDR2: PRHDT and FYEKMQ (reference sequence). J lost 3 bases, V lost 6 bases, and 2 bases had no gene match. The CDR3 is 13 residues long. CDR3 residues: CASRRTGDTEAFF. The CDR3 region has the DNA TGTGCCAGCAGAAGGACAGGGGACACTGAAGCTTTCTTT.

The V gene is TRBV18, the J gene TRBJ1-1; maybe TRBD1 (6 bases). Looked up from germline, CDR1 is KGHSH and CDR2 is LQKENI. The CDR3 has 14 amino acids. Trimming pared 4 bases from V and 1 base from J, leaving 10 bases between. CDR3 bases: TGTGCCAGCTCACGCGAACAGGGGAACACTGAAGCTTTCTTT. Translating it yields CASSREQGNTEAFF.

This sequence joins TRBV9 and TRBJ1-2; TRBD1 matches at 8 bases. Germline assignment: CDR1 SGDLS and CDR2 YYNGEE. Trimming cost V 3 bases and J 3 bases; bases outside gene matches: 7. This CDR3 region has 15 residues. Here the CDR3 reads CASSEGRGRDYGYTF. The CDR3 DNA is TGTGCCAGCAGCGAGGGCAGGGGGCGCGACTATGGCTACACCTTC.

The chain has TRBV4-1 and TRBJ2-6, with a possible D match to TRBD1 (5 bases). Germline lookup yields CDR1 MGHRA and CDR2 YSYEKL. The length of the CDR3 is 16 residues. Trimming stripped 1 base from V and 7 bases from J, with 14 bases between. The CDR3 nucleotides read TGCGCCAGCAGCCAAGGGGCCAAAGACAGCGCCAACGTCCTGACTTTC. Encoded protein: CASSQGAKDSANVLTF.

V usage is TRBV21-1 and J usage is TRBJ2-1; the table assigns TRBD1, which was not confirmed against the DNA. TRBV21-1 is marked as a pseudogene. This CDR3 comprises 17 residues. Here the CDR3 reads CASSKGPGGARDNEQFF. The CDR3, as DNA: TGTGCCAGCAGCAAGGGGCCAGGGGGCGCGAGGGACAATGAGCAGTTCTTC.

In its sample, this clone was seen a few times. The chain links TRBV7-9 to TRBJ1-4; D is undetermined. CDR1 SEHNR and CDR2 FQNEAQ come from the germline V gene (reference sequence). The CDR3 loop spans 11 amino acids. V lost 1 base, J lost 14 bases, and 8 bases lay in between. The CDR3 protein is CASSLVGDLFF. CDR3 DNA sequence: TGTGCCAGCAGCTTAGTTGGAGACCTGTTTTTT.

The V gene is TRBV18, the J gene TRBJ1-2; possible D gene TRBD1, 6 bases. V lost 1 base, J lost 6 bases, and 15 bases lay in between. Germline V gives CDR1 KGHSH, CDR2 LQKENI. The CDR3 loop spans 15 amino acids. The CDR3 is CASSPLTGTMDGYTF. In nucleotides, the CDR3 is TGTGCCAGCTCACCACTGACAGGAACAATGGATGGCTACACCTTC.

Comment on this clone: Other DNA sequences in this specimen translate into the identical CDR3. This chain links TRBV5-4 with TRBJ1-4, with 9 bases fitting TRBD1. The CDR3 sequence is 14 residues long. The V gene's germline CDR1 is SGHNT and CDR2 YYREEE (reference sequence). Trimming removed 4 bases from V and 5 bases from J; junction bases left unmatched: 3. The DNA for the CDR3 is TGTGCCAGCAGCCGGGACAGGGCGAATGAAAAACTGTTTTTT. Translated: CASSRDRANEKLFF.

The chain recombines TRBV5-1 with TRBJ2-1; TRBD2 agrees at 10 bases. This CDR3 is built from 16 residues. Germline V gene lookup returns CDR1 SGHRS and CDR2 YFSETQ. V was clipped by 1 base and J by 0 bases; unmatched bases: 1. DNA of the CDR3: TGCGCCAGCAGCTTGTTAGCGGGGGGCTCCTACAATGAGCAGTTCTTC. Its protein product is CASSLLAGGSYNEQFF.

This CDR3 reads CASSVEDRGPDGYTF. CDR3 sequence (DNA): TGTGCCAGCAGCGTAGAGGACAGGGGGCCTGATGGCTACACCTTC. The V and J genes are TRBV9 and TRBJ1-2, with 11 positions matching TRBD1. This CDR3 is 15 amino acids long. Per germline, CDR1 SGDLS and CDR2 YYNGEE. The V gene end was trimmed by 0 bases and the J gene end by 6 bases; junction bases not matched to a gene: 4.

The chain couples TRBV19 to TRBJ1-5, with 8 bases lining up with TRBD1. The CDR3 length is 14 residues. V lost 4 bases, J lost 5 bases, and 4 bases stayed unmatched. Germline V lookup: CDR1 LNHDA, CDR2 SQIVND (reference sequence). CDR3 protein: CASSTRQGYQPQHF. The DNA of the CDR3 is TGTGCCAGTAGTACAAGACAGGGGTATCAGCCCCAGCATTTT.

This sequence joins TRBV4-1 and TRBJ1-6, with 8 nucleotides matching TRBD1. With 2 bases clipped from V and 8 bases from J, the junction kept 5 bases outside the gene matches. The CDR3 totals 15 residues. Germline CDR1 is MGHRA and CDR2 is YSYEKL. The CDR3 DNA reads as TGCGCCAGCAGCCAACTGACAGGGGTGGATTCACCCCTCCACTTT. It yields the protein CASSQLTGVDSPLHF.

The chain combines TRBV5-1 with TRBJ2-5, with TRBD2 as a possible D gene (5 bases). CDR3 length equals 15 residues. Trimming cost V 3 bases and J 5 bases, with 17 bases left between them. Germline V gene lookup returns CDR1 SGHRS and CDR2 YFSETQ. The DNA for the CDR3 is TGCGCCAGCAGCTCTGTGGCGGGTACCGGGGAGACCCAGTACTTC. This codes for CASSSVAGTGETQYF.

The V call is TRBV6-6, the J call TRBJ1-2, with D perhaps TRBD1 (5 bases). The CDR3 has 16 residues. V lost 5 bases and J 4 bases, leaving 20 bases between the germline ends. The germline V gene has CDR1 MNHNY and CDR2 SVGAGI (reference sequence). The CDR3 coding sequence is TGTGCCAGCAGTATATCCCAGGGCCCTGTGCGCTATGGCTACACCTTC. This sequence encodes CASSISQGPVRYGYTF.

The CDR3 bases are TGTGCCAGCAGCTCCTTCCCCGGAAACACCATATATTTT. It specifies CASSSFPGNTIYF. The chain recombines TRBV11-2 with TRBJ1-3, with D uncertain. Germline lookup yields CDR1 SGHAT and CDR2 FQNNGV. The V end was cut by 4 bases, the J end by 4 bases, with 8 bases between. The CDR3 is 13 residues long.

The genes are TRBV2 and TRBJ2-3; 13 bases match TRBD2. The CDR3 has 16 amino acids. Trimming took 5 bases from V and 5 from J; bases not matched to a gene: 7. Germline V lookup: CDR1 SNHLY, CDR2 FYNNEI. This CDR3 is CASSQLAGGYKDTQYF. CDR3 in DNA: TGTGCCAGCAGTCAACTAGCGGGGGGGTATAAAGATACGCAGTATTTT.

The CDR3 DNA follows: TGCGCCAGCAGTCAATCGGACACCTACTTAAACAATGAGCAGTTCTTC. Residues: CASSQSDTYLNNEQFF. The V and J genes are TRBV23-1 and TRBJ2-1; weak D call: TRBD1 (5 bases). TRBV23-1 is labeled an ORF, and its function is uncertain. The CDR3 sequence is 16 residues long. Trimming removed 0 bases at V and 5 bases at J, with 14 bases between.